Presented here are 10 T cell receptor beta chains from one specimen sequenced in a study of T cell changes during pregnancy in multiple sclerosis. The assay was immunoSEQ multiplex PCR, and TCRdb's table has in-frame clones only and misses some. Found here are over 50,000 clones, about nine tenths of them singletons; the top ten hold more than 1.5%. The starting material was peripheral blood, obtained after pregnancy. Receptor source: a female donor with multiple sclerosis, enrolled in a pregnancy study.

This chain connects TRBV6-1 to TRBJ2-3, with D maybe TRBD1 (6 bases). The CDR3 sequence is 13 residues long. The germline CDR1 and CDR2 sequences are MNHNS and SASEGT. The V and J ends lost 8 bases and 1 base respectively, with 10 bases between them. CDR3 DNA sequence: TGTGCCAGCCAACCAGGGGGCACAGATACGCAGTATTTT. Encoded protein: CASQPGGTDTQYF.

V gene TRBV29-1 combines with J gene TRBJ2-3; tentative D call: TRBD2 (5 bases). The CDR3 consists of 12 residues. CDR1 is SQVTM and CDR2 is ANQGSEA in the germline V gene. Trimming pared 5 bases from V and 2 bases from J, leaving 8 bases between. The CDR3 protein is CSVFGDTDTQYF. As DNA, the CDR3 is TGCAGCGTTTTCGGGGACACAGATACGCAGTATTTT.

The chain couples TRBV29-1 to TRBJ2-7; TRBD1 matches 7 bases. The germline CDR1 and CDR2 sequences are SQVTM and ANQGSEA. Germline trimming cut 6 bases from V and 9 bases from J; bases unmatched to any gene: 14. The CDR3 runs to 13 residues. DNA of the CDR3: TGCAGCGTCGGGACAGACCGCCTACGTGGGCAGTACTTC. Protein product: CSVGTDRLRGQYF.

The genes are TRBV5-1 and TRBJ2-7; possible D gene TRBD1, 6 bases. The germline V gene encodes CDR1 SGHRS and CDR2 YFSETQ. The CDR3 is 14 residues long. With 0 bases removed from V and 4 bases from J, the gap between germline ends came to 11 bases. CDR3 protein: CASSLEDRVYEQYF. CDR3 coding DNA: TGCGCCAGCAGCTTGGAGGACAGAGTATACGAGCAGTACTTC.

This chain uses TRBV29-1 with TRBJ1-3; D unclear. V dropped 6 bases and J dropped 2 bases, with 5 bases sitting between them. CDR1 is SQVTM and CDR2 is ANQGSEA in the germline V gene. There are 11 residues in the CDR3. DNA of the CDR3: TGCAGCGTGGCTGCTGGAAACACCATATATTTT. Protein sequence: CSVAAGNTIYF.

J is TRBJ2-1 and V is TRBV9; perhaps TRBD2 as D (7 bases). Trimming removed 0 bases at V and 4 bases at J, with 11 bases between. This CDR3 is 15 amino acids long. The germline CDR1 and CDR2 sequences are SGDLS and YYNGEE. CDR3 nucleotides: TGTGCCAGCAGCGTAGAAGGGGGGGGGTACAATGAGCAGTTCTTC. This sequence encodes CASSVEGGGYNEQFF.

The sample holds one count of this clone. The J gene is TRBJ2-2, the V gene TRBV7-2, with TRBD2 identical over 8 bases. Germline V gives CDR1 SGHTA, CDR2 FQGNSA. V lost 5 bases, J lost 5 bases, and 4 bases stayed unmatched. The length of the CDR3 is 14 residues. The CDR3 here is CASSRGGGTGELFF. CDR3 bases: TGTGCCAGCAGCCGGGGGGGCGGAACCGGGGAGCTGTTTTTT.

This chain links TRBV11-2 with TRBJ2-5; 10 nucleotides agree with TRBD2. J was trimmed by 5 bases and V by 5 bases; bases with no gene match: 11. Germline lookup yields CDR1 SGHAT and CDR2 FQNNGV. The CDR3 length is 16 residues. This chain's CDR3 is CASSPRLAGPGETQYF. CDR3 sequence (DNA): TGTGCCAGCAGCCCCCGACTAGCGGGTCCCGGGGAGACCCAGTACTTC.

The CDR3 DNA reads TGTGCCAGCAGAGGTGCGGGGGATGGGAATCAGCCCCAGCATTTT. This encodes CASRGAGDGNQPQHF. This chain connects TRBV5-8 to TRBJ1-5, with D perhaps TRBD1 (5 bases). CDR3 length: 15 amino acids. Germline lookup yields CDR1 SGHTS and CDR2 YDEGEE. V was clipped by 5 bases and J by 4 bases, with 16 bases between them.

This CDR3 is CASSTWWDSHGYTF. CDR3 DNA sequence: TGTGCCAGTAGTACCTGGTGGGACTCCCATGGCTACACCTTC. The chain joins TRBV19 to TRBJ1-2, with a weak D call TRBD1 (5 bases). Per the germline V gene, CDR1 is LNHDA and CDR2 is SQIVND (reference sequence). CDR3 length: 14 residues. The V end lost 4 bases, the J end lost 6 bases, and 15 bases lay between the germline ends.